Each of the 21 T cell receptor beta chains below was sequenced from the same sample in a study of Ad26.COV2.S vaccination and SARS-CoV-2 variants. Assay: immunoSEQ multiplex PCR; the TCRdb copy retains only in-frame clones and omits some. The top ten clones hold roughly 13% of a sample with approximately 500,000 clones, 70% to 90% of them seen once. The sample's treatment: 19 received Ad26.COV2.S at low or high dose, single or two shots; about 5 received placebo; per-sample allocation not given. Repertoires come from day 63 after the first vaccine or placebo injection. Sequences were derived from peripheral blood, sampled in a trial of Ad26.COV2.S vaccine versus placebo. The receptors originated from a person between 18 and 59 years old who received the Ad26.COV2.S COVID-19 vaccine or a placebo.

Regarding this clone: Distinct nucleotide sequences in the sample also encode this CDR3. The chain links TRBV12-3 or TRBV12-4 to TRBJ1-1, with D possibly matching TRBD1 (6 bases). V shed 6 bases and J shed 4 bases, with 6 bases lying between them. The CDR3 consists of 11 residues. The CDR3: CASSRGTEAFF. In DNA, the CDR3 is TGTGCCAGCAGCAGGGGCACTGAAGCTTTCTTT.

This chain joins TRBV2 and TRBJ2-1; the match to TRBD2 covers 11 bases. There are 17 residues in the CDR3. The trim removed 7 bases at V and 0 bases at J, leaving 8 bases unmatched. Germline loops: CDR1 SNHLY, CDR2 FYNNEI. The CDR3, as DNA: TGTGCCAGCACCTGGACTAGCGGGTCGAGCTCCTACAATGAGCAGTTCTTC. It translates to CASTWTSGSSSYNEQFF.

The gene calls are TRBV11-2 and TRBJ1-4; tentatively, D is TRBD1 (5 bases). The CDR3 has 12 residues. Looked up from germline, CDR1 is SGHAT and CDR2 is FQNNGV. Trimming left V 3 bases short and J 13 bases short, with 12 bases between. CDR3 protein: CASSFLGGVLFF. The CDR3 DNA follows: TGTGCCAGCAGCTTCCTCGGGGGGGTACTGTTTTTT.

The gene calls are TRBV28 and TRBJ1-2; no clear D. This CDR3 spans 13 amino acids. Germline V gives CDR1 MDHEN, CDR2 SYDVKM. Trimming took off 3 bases at V and 4 bases at J, with 9 bases between the two ends. The CDR3, as DNA: TGTGCCAGCAGTTTGCAGCGGGGCTATGGCTACACCTTC. Its translation: CASSLQRGYGYTF.

The chain joins TRBV13 to TRBJ2-1, with 9 nucleotides matching TRBD2. The CDR3 has 15 residues. Germline lookup yields CDR1 PRHDT and CDR2 FYEKMQ (reference sequence). Trimming took 1 base from V and 9 from J; bases not matched to a gene: 7. CDR3 coding DNA: TGTGCCAGCAGCTTAGAGGGTAGCGGGAGTAGTGAGCAGTTCTTC. Translation: CASSLEGSGSSEQFF.

V gene TRBV7-8 combines with J gene TRBJ2-7; TRBD2 matches 14 bases. The V segment lost 5 bases and the J segment 6 bases; nucleotides outside the gene matches: 12. Germline CDR1 is SGHVS and CDR2 is FQNEAQ. The CDR3 totals 17 residues. CDR3 protein: CASSLLRLAGGGGEQYF. The CDR3 DNA sequence: TGTGCCAGCAGCCTCCTTCGACTAGCGGGAGGGGGTGGCGAGCAGTACTTC. The whole variable domain, remainder taken from reference TRBV7-8 and TRBJ2-7, is GAGVSQSPRYKVAKRGQDVALRCDPISGHVSLFWYQQALGQGPEFLTYFQNEAQLDKSGLPSDRFFAERPEGSVSTLKIQRTQQEDSAVYLCASSLLRLAGGGGEQYFGPGTRLTVT.

This chain connects TRBV15 to TRBJ2-5, with D possibly matching TRBD1 (7 bases). Between the trimmed V and J ends, which lost 5 bases and 5 bases, there was a span of 18 bases. This CDR3 is 15 amino acids long. Germline CDR1 LNHNV, CDR2 YYDKDF (reference sequence). This CDR3 reads CATSGRTGRGETQYF. The CDR3 DNA sequence: TGTGCCACCAGCGGGAGGACAGGCCGTGGGGAGACCCAGTACTTC. Full variable domain (outside the CDR3, taken from reference TRBV15 and TRBJ2-5): DAMVIQNPRYQVTQFGKPVTLSCSQTLNHNVMYWYQQKSSQAPKLLFHYYDKDFNNEADTPDNFQSRRPNTSFCFLDIRSPGLGDTAMYLCATSGRTGRGETQYFGPGTRLLVL.

The chain employs TRBV9 and TRBJ1-6; D perhaps matches TRBD1 (5 bases). The germline V gene has CDR1 SGDLS and CDR2 YYNGEE. CDR3 length: 15 residues. With 2 bases removed from V and 6 bases from J, the gap between germline ends came to 12 bases. The CDR3 coding sequence is TGTGCCAGCAGCGTGGGGGTATCTCTTAATTCACCCCTCCACTTT. The encoded protein is CASSVGVSLNSPLHF.

The rearrangement joins TRBV6-5 to TRBJ2-3; a possible D gene is TRBD1 (7 bases). V was shortened by 10 bases and J by 4 bases, with 18 bases between the two germline ends. The CDR3 runs to 14 residues. Germline V gene data show CDR1 as MNHEY and CDR2 as SVGAGI. In nucleotides, the CDR3 is TGTGCCACCCTGCGGGACAGAACCTCAGATACGCAGTATTTT. Its translation is CATLRDRTSDTQYF.

The gene calls are TRBV9 and TRBJ2-7; D is possibly TRBD1 (6 bases). The ends were cut back, 0 bases at V and 0 bases at J, with 7 bases in the middle. Germline lookup yields CDR1 SGDLS and CDR2 YYNGEE. There are 14 residues in the CDR3. As DNA, the CDR3 is TGTGCCAGCAGCGTAGAACAGGGCTCCTACGAGCAGTACTTC. It encodes CASSVEQGSYEQYF. Using reference TRBV9 and TRBJ2-7 for the parts outside the CDR3, the full variable domain is DSGVTQTPKHLITATGQRVTLRCSPRSGDLSVYWYQQSLDQGLQFLIQYYNGEERAKGNILERFSAQQFPDLHSELNLSSLELGDSALYFCASSVEQGSYEQYFGPGTRLTVT.

J is TRBJ2-5 and V is TRBV7-9; D might be TRBD1 (6 bases). The CDR3 sequence is 14 residues long. The germline CDR1 and CDR2 sequences are SEHNR and FQNEAQ (reference sequence). V was shortened by 1 base and J by 4 bases, with 10 bases between the two germline ends. This CDR3 reads CASSLDPGAETQYF. DNA for the CDR3: TGTGCCAGCAGCTTAGACCCAGGGGCAGAGACCCAGTACTTC.

V and J are TRBV4-1 and TRBJ1-2; D gene unclear. V gave up 3 bases and J gave up 7 bases, with 15 bases separating them. CDR1 and CDR2 (germline): MGHRA, YSYEKL. The CDR3 totals 14 residues. The CDR3 sequence: CASSHPGRKGGYTF. As DNA, the CDR3 is TGCGCCAGCAGCCATCCCGGGCGCAAAGGTGGCTACACCTTC.

With regard to this clone: Other DNA sequences in the sample encode the same CDR3. The genes are TRBV5-1 and TRBJ1-5, with 7 bases lining up with TRBD1. After removal of 0 bases from V and 5 bases from J, the junction contained 2 bases not matched to a gene. Germline CDR1 is SGHRS and CDR2 is YFSETQ. This CDR3 is built from 14 residues. The CDR3 DNA sequence: TGCGCCAGCAGCTTGGTAGGGGGCGATCAGCCCCAGCATTTT. It yields the protein CASSLVGGDQPQHF.

This chain links TRBV11-3 with TRBJ2-5, with 10 bases identical to TRBD1. V shed 5 bases and J 5 bases; nucleotides not matched to a gene: 8. This CDR3 is 15 amino acids long. Germline V lookup: CDR1 SGHNT, CDR2 YENEEA. CDR3 bases: TGTGCCAGCAGCCACGGGGACAGGGGACGGGAGACCCAGTACTTC. This encodes CASSHGDRGRETQYF.

This sequence joins TRBV7-9 and TRBJ2-2, with no clear D. V lost 5 bases to trimming and J lost 0 bases, with 10 bases between them. The CDR3 sequence is 15 residues long. CDR1 and CDR2 (germline): SEHNR, FQNEAQ (reference sequence). CDR3: CASSLVRPNTGELFF. The CDR3 DNA follows: TGTGCCAGCAGCCTCGTCCGTCCGAACACCGGGGAGCTGTTTTTT.

Only a few counts were recorded for this clone. The V and J genes are TRBV7-9 and TRBJ1-5; no firm D call. V was clipped by 4 bases and J by 0 bases, with 16 bases between them. The length of the CDR3 is 17 residues. Germline-derived CDR1 and CDR2 are SEHNR and FQNEAQ (reference sequence). Written as DNA, the CDR3 is TGTGCCAGCAGCTCCGTCCACGGTGGGTATAGCAATCAGCCCCAGCATTTT. Translating it yields CASSSVHGGYSNQPQHF. The whole variable domain, remainder taken from reference TRBV7-9 and TRBJ1-5, is DTGVSQNPRHKITKRGQNVTFRCDPISEHNRLYWYRQTLGQGPEFLTYFQNEAQLEKSRLLSDRFSAERPKGSFSTLEIQRTEQGDSAMYLCASSSVHGGYSNQPQHFGDGTRLSIL.

The chain uses TRBV19 and TRBJ1-1; D unresolved. Germline CDR1 and CDR2: LNHDA and SQIVND (reference sequence). CDR3 length: 13 residues. Between the trimmed V and J ends, which lost 0 bases and 6 bases, there was a span of 8 bases. CDR3 amino acids: CASSIDPYSEAFF. CDR3 coding DNA: TGTGCCAGTAGTATAGACCCCTACTCTGAAGCTTTCTTT.

This chain joins TRBV6-2 or TRBV6-3 and TRBJ1-1; a possible D gene is TRBD1 (5 bases). V was clipped by 3 bases and J by 1 base, with 9 bases between them. The germline gives CDR1 MNHEY, CDR2 SVGEGT. This CDR3 contains 14 residues. The CDR3 nucleotides read TGTGCCAGCAGTTATTGGGGGGAGAACACTGAAGCTTTCTTT. This codes for CASSYWGENTEAFF.

The rearrangement joins TRBV28 to TRBJ1-1; 11 bases match TRBD1. The V gene's germline CDR1 is MDHEN and CDR2 SYDVKM. V was pared by 7 bases and J by 0 bases, with 13 bases of the junction left unmatched. CDR3 size: 18 residues. CDR3 nucleotide sequence: TGTGCCAGCAACCTTTGGACAGGGGGCTTTGGTATGAACACTGAAGCTTTCTTT. Translating gives CASNLWTGGFGMNTEAFF.

The V call is TRBV7-3, the J call TRBJ2-2; D is perhaps TRBD2 (5 bases). The CDR3 extends over 14 amino acids. The V gene lost 3 bases and the J gene lost 6 bases, with 11 bases spanning the gap. CDR1 is SGHTA, CDR2 FQGTGA, per germline. This chain's CDR3 is CASSFLGRAGELFF. The CDR3 nucleotides are TGTGCCAGCAGCTTCCTCGGGCGGGCCGGGGAGCTGTTTTTT.

The chain recombines TRBV10-3 with TRBJ2-6; 7 bases align to TRBD1. Germline loops: CDR1 ENHRY, CDR2 SYGVKD. Trimming took 6 bases from V and 0 from J; bases not matched to a gene: 11. The CDR3 covers 18 residues. The CDR3 reads CAIRGPGTETSGANVLTF. The CDR3 DNA reads as TGTGCCATCAGGGGCCCGGGGACAGAGACCTCTGGGGCCAACGTCCTGACTTTC.